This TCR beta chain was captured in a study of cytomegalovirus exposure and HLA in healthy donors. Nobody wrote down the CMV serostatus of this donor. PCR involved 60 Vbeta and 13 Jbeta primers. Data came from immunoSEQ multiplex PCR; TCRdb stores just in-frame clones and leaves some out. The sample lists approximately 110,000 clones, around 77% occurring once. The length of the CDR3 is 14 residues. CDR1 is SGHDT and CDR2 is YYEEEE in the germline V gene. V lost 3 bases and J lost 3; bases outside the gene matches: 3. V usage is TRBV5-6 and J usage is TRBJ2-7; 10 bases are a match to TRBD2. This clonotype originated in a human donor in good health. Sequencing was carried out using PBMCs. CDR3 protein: CASSSGLADYEQYF. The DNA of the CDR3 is TGTGCCAGCAGCTCTGGACTAGCGGACTACGAGCAGTACTTC.